Listed below are T cell receptor beta chains from one sample, sequenced in a study of cytomegalovirus exposure and HLA in healthy donors. The table came from immunoSEQ multiplex PCR; TCRdb's copy has only in-frame clones and leaves some out. This sample has 65,000 to 75,000 clones; 94% occur once, and the top ten carry around 3.5%. The sample consisted of PBMCs. Source of these receptors: a woman under 30 in good health and CMV-seropositive. CDR3s include the opening cysteine and the closing phenylalanine or tryptophan. A D gene is named only where the DNA matches it firmly. Clone size, where shown, is once, few, many, or a class for clones that have expanded.

d_call,clone_size,v_call,j_call,cdr3_nt,cdr3_aa
TRBD2,NA,TRBV30,TRBJ2-7,TGTGCCTGGAGTCTTCAGGGAGGGCCCTACGAGCAGTACTTC,CAWSLQGGPYEQYF
NA,NA,TRBV29-1,TRBJ1-1,TGCAGCGTTGAATCTGTGGAGTGGGACGTGGAGGGAGCTTTCTTT,CSVESVEWDVEGAFF
NA,NA,TRBV7-2,TRBJ2-7,TGTGCCAGCAGCCCCCGGGATCCAACCTACGAGCAGTACTTC,CASSPRDPTYEQYF
TRBD1,once,TRBV30,TRBJ1-5,TGTGCCTGGGCGACAGGGTGGGATCAGCCCCAGCATTTT,CAWATGWDQPQHF
NA,NA,TRBV5-1,TRBJ1-2,TGCGCCAGCCGCCAGGACATAAACTATGGCTACACCTTC,CASRQDINYGYTF
TRBD2,NA,TRBV28,TRBJ2-2,TGTTCTACTAGCGGCGCGAACACCGGGGAGCTGTTTTTT,CSTSGANTGELFF
TRBD2,NA,TRBV7-6,TRBJ2-1,TGTGCCAGCAGCTTAGGACCGTTGTCTAGCGGGAACGAAGAGCAGTTCTTC,CASSLGPLSSGNEEQFF
TRBD1,NA,TRBV7-2,TRBJ1-1,TGTGCCAGCAGCTTAGGAGGCAGGGGGCAGACTGAAGCTTTCTTT,CASSLGGRGQTEAFF
NA,NA,TRBV7-9,TRBJ1-2,TGTGCCAGCAGCCTCCCGGGGGGGGGCAGTTATGGCTACACCTTC,CASSLPGGGSYGYTF
NA,NA,TRBV11-2,TRBJ1-1,TGTGCCAGCAGGACCTCGGGGAGGAACACTGAAGCTTTCTTT,CASRTSGRNTEAFF
NA,NA,TRBV6-5,TRBJ1-2,TGTGCCAGCAATAAAAGGGGGAACTATGGCTACACCTTC,CASNKRGNYGYTF
TRBD1,NA,TRBV28,TRBJ1-2,TGTGCCAGCGTTGTTCCCAACAGGGGCAACTATGGCTACACCTTC,CASVVPNRGNYGYTF
NA,NA,TRBV12-2,TRBJ2-7,TGTGCAAGTCGCTTCCGGGACAGGGAAAACTACGAGCAGTACTTC,CASRFRDRENYEQYF
TRBD1,NA,TRBV2,TRBJ1-2,TGTGCCAGCAGTGTTAGCAGGGGGGATTTGGATGGCTACACCTTC,CASSVSRGDLDGYTF
TRBD1,NA,TRBV13,TRBJ2-7,TGTGCCAGCAGCGCGAGGGGGCTCAACGAGCAGTACTTC,CASSARGLNEQYF
TRBD1,once,TRBV19,TRBJ2-6,TGTGCCAGTCGACAGGGGGTTGGGGCCAACGTCCTGACTTTC,CASRQGVGANVLTF
NA,NA,TRBV5-1,TRBJ2-5,TGCGCCAGCACAAAGGGGGGGGGCCCTGAGACCCAGTACTTC,CASTKGGGPETQYF
TRBD2,NA,TRBV7-9,TRBJ2-1,TGTGCCAGCAGCTTCGAAGCGGGGAGACTAGCAGCTTACAATGAGCAGTTCTTC,CASSFEAGRLAAYNEQFF
NA,NA,TRBV7-2,TRBJ2-2,TGTGCCAGCAGCTTAGGGTACCGGGGGATGAACACCGGGGAGCTGTTTTTT,CASSLGYRGMNTGELFF
NA,NA,TRBV5-4,TRBJ1-4,TGTGCCAGCAGCTTGGGACACTCAGCTGATGAAAAACTGTTTTTT,CASSLGHSADEKLFF
NA,NA,TRBV7-2,TRBJ2-3,TGTGCCAGCAGCTTGCCCAGGGACTTTACCTCCCATTTGCCAGATACGCAGTATTTT,CASSLPRDFTSHLPDTQYF
TRBD1,NA,TRBV5-1,TRBJ2-3,TGCGCCAGCAGCTTCGGCGGGACAGGGGGCATTGATACGCAGTATTTT,CASSFGGTGGIDTQYF
TRBD2,NA,TRBV5-6,TRBJ2-1,TGTGCCAGCCAAGCCGACACGGGCGGGGGCTCCTACAATGAGCAGTTCTTC,CASQADTGGGSYNEQFF
NA,NA,TRBV11-2,TRBJ2-7,TGTGCCAGCAGCCACTACGAGCAGTACTTC,CASSHYEQYF
NA,once,TRBV5-6,TRBJ1-3,TGTGCCAGCAGCTTCGTAGGAAACACCATATATTTT,CASSFVGNTIYF
NA,NA,TRBV30,TRBJ2-2,TGTGCCTGGAGTGTAAGCGCCGCTAACACCGGGGAGCTGTTTTTT,CAWSVSAANTGELFF
TRBD2,once,TRBV6-5,TRBJ2-1,TGTGCCAGCAGCGGCCGGCGGGGGGACGCCAATGAGCAGTTCTTC,CASSGRRGDANEQFF
NA,once,TRBV2,TRBJ2-3,TGTGCCAGCAGGGCGGACAGTAGTACAGATACGCAGTATTTT,CASRADSSTDTQYF
TRBD1,NA,TRBV10-3,TRBJ2-5,TGTGCCATCAGTGAAGGGACAGGGCAAGAGACCCAGTACTTC,CAISEGTGQETQYF
NA,NA,TRBV6-1,TRBJ1-2,TGTGCCAGCAGTGAATACGTTACGGGTGTCTATGGCTACACCTTC,CASSEYVTGVYGYTF
NA,once,TRBV5-5,TRBJ2-6,TGTGCCAGCCAATGGAGGGGCTCTGGGGCCAACGTCCTGACTTTC,CASQWRGSGANVLTF
TRBD2,NA,TRBV6-4,TRBJ2-2,TGTGCCAGCAGTGACTCGACCTCGGCGGGGGGGCCCGGGGAGCTGTTTTTT,CASSDSTSAGGPGELFF
TRBD1,NA,TRBV27,TRBJ1-6,TGTGCCAGCAGTTATGACAGGGTTGGGTCACCCCTCCACTTT,CASSYDRVGSPLHF
NA,NA,TRBV29-1,TRBJ1-1,TGCAGCGTTGTGCGGCCATTGAACACTGAAGCTTTCTTT,CSVVRPLNTEAFF
NA,NA,TRBV7-6,TRBJ2-2,TGTGCCAGCAGCTTAGACCCGGGGTCACAAAACACCGGGGAGCTGTTTTTT,CASSLDPGSQNTGELFF
NA,NA,TRBV6-4,TRBJ1-2,TGTGCCAGCAGTGACCCAACGAGGTCTGGCTACACCTTC,CASSDPTRSGYTF
NA,NA,TRBV18,TRBJ1-1,TGTGCCAGCTCACTTTCCGGTAGGACAGCGAACACTGAAGCTTTCTTT,CASSLSGRTANTEAFF
NA,NA,TRBV28,TRBJ1-1,TGTGCCAGCTTCCAGCGGGGGCCAATGAACACTGAAGCTTTCTTT,CASFQRGPMNTEAFF
NA,NA,TRBV28,TRBJ1-5,TGTGCCAGCAGTTCATTGGCGGGAACTGGTTCGGATCAGCCCCAGCATTTT,CASSSLAGTGSDQPQHF
TRBD2,NA,TRBV6-7,TRBJ2-3,TGTGCCAGCAGTTACTTTCTAGCGGGGGGGCTCACAGATACGCAGTATTTT,CASSYFLAGGLTDTQYF
TRBD1,NA,TRBV6-6,TRBJ1-2,TGTGCCAGCAGTTCCACACTGACAGGGTATGGCTACACCTTC,CASSSTLTGYGYTF
TRBD2,NA,TRBV10-3,TRBJ2-1,TGTGCCATCAGTGAATGGTTCAGACTAGCGGGTGATTACAATGAGCAGTTCTTC,CAISEWFRLAGDYNEQFF
NA,NA,TRBV19,TRBJ2-3,TGTGCCAGTAGTATGGGGCTAGATACGCAGTATTTT,CASSMGLDTQYF
TRBD1,once,TRBV4-1,TRBJ1-1,TGCGCCAGCAGCCGGGGACAGGGGGCAATGAGCACTGAAGCTTTCTTT,CASSRGQGAMSTEAFF
NA,NA,TRBV7-2,TRBJ2-7,TGTGCCAGCAGCTTATCAATCTACGAGCAGTACTTC,CASSLSIYEQYF
TRBD2,NA,TRBV27,TRBJ2-1,TGTGCCAGCAGTCCCCTCACTAGCGGGACTTCGGATGAGCAGTTCTTC,CASSPLTSGTSDEQFF
TRBD1,NA,TRBV19,TRBJ2-7,TGTGCCAGTAGCCAGACAGGGACAAATTCCTACGAGCAGTACTTC,CASSQTGTNSYEQYF
NA,NA,TRBV21-1,TRBJ1-4,TGTGCCAGCAGCAAAGCGCTAGGGAGAGCTAATGAAAAACTGTTTTTT,CASSKALGRANEKLFF
NA,NA,TRBV28,TRBJ1-3,TGTGCCAGCAGTCAACAGAGCTTACCCTCTGGAAACACCATATATTTT,CASSQQSLPSGNTIYF
NA,NA,TRBV5-1,TRBJ2-2,TGCGCCAGCAGCGCAGGGATGATTACGAACACCGGGGAGCTGTTTTTT,CASSAGMITNTGELFF
NA,NA,TRBV5-1,TRBJ2-3,TGCGCCAGCAGCTTGTCCCAGAAGGGGATCACAGATACGCAGTATTTT,CASSLSQKGITDTQYF
TRBD2,NA,TRBV28,TRBJ2-7,TGTGCCAGCAGTTTCTATAGTACTAGCGGGAGGGGGGAGCAGTACTTC,CASSFYSTSGRGEQYF
NA,NA,TRBV5-1,TRBJ1-5,TGCGCCAGCAGCCCCGTACCTTGGTCGGGTAATCAGCCCCAGCATTTT,CASSPVPWSGNQPQHF